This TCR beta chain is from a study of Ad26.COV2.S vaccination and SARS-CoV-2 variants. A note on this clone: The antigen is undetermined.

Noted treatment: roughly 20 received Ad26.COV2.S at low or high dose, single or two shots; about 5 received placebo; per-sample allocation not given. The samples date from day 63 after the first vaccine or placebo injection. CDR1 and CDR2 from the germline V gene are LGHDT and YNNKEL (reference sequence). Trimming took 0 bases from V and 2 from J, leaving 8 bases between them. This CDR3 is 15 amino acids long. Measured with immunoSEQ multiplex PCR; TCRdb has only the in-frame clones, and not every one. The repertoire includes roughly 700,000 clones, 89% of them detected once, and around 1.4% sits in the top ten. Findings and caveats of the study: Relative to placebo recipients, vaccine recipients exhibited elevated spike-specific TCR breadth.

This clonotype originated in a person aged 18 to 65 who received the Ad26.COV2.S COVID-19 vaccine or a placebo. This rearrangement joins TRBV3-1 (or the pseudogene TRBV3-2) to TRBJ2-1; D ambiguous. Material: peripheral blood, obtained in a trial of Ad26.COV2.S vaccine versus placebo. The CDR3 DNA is TGTGCCAGCAGCCAAGATCCCGCTACCTACAATGAGCAGTTCTTC. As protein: CASSQDPATYNEQFF.